What follows are 9 T cell receptor beta chains derived from one specimen sequenced in a study of vaccination and CD4 T cells after COVID-19. The treatment: approximately 11-day PBMC culture with coronavirus spike peptide pools or control peptides (ViraFEST assay). Their target antigens are unknown. An Oncomine TCR Beta short-read assay was used to sequence the DNA from cultured CD4+ T cells. TCRdb re-called the PCR reads with MiXCR, one entry per CDR3 protein. The sample includes some 15,000 distinct CDR3 sequences, 50% of them seen just once. The source material was CD4+ T cells from blood, cultured in vitro. The receptors derive from a human donor who had recovered from COVID-19.

V and J are TRBV19 and TRBJ1-5; D possibly corresponds to TRBD1 (5 bases). CDR1 is LNHDA, CDR2 SQIVND, per germline (reference sequence). Trimming left V 2 bases short and J 1 base short, with 6 bases between. CDR3 length equals 14 residues. The CDR3 DNA sequence: TGTGCCAGTAGTATAAGGGACAGCAATCAGCCCCAGCATTTT. It encodes CASSIRDSNQPQHF.

This sequence joins TRBV20-1 and TRBJ2-2; 7 bases are shared with TRBD2. The junction had 8 bases not matched to a gene; V was cut back by 4 bases and J by 6 bases. The CDR3 runs to 14 residues. Germline assignment: CDR1 DFQATT and CDR2 SNEGSKA (reference sequence). Here the CDR3 reads CSATRLLASGELFF. CDR3 bases: TGCAGTGCTACCCGATTACTAGCGTCCGGGGAGCTGTTTTTT.

The V call is TRBV6-1, the J call TRBJ1-5, with TRBD1 matching 10 bases. Germline-derived CDR1 and CDR2 are MNHNS and SASEGT. The CDR3 is 15 residues long. Unmatched junction bases numbered 10, after V lost 5 bases and J lost 9 bases. CDR3 residues: CASSPMTGGMGPQHF. The CDR3 nucleotides read TGTGCCAGCAGTCCGATGACAGGGGGCATGGGGCCCCAGCATTTT.

The V gene is TRBV11-3, the J gene TRBJ2-2; the D is unclear. CDR1 is SGHNT and CDR2 is YENEEA in the germline V gene. This CDR3 spans 13 amino acids. The V gene lost 5 bases and the J gene lost 8 bases, with 12 bases spanning the gap. CDR3 amino acids: CASSVHPSGELFF. CDR3 bases: TGTGCCAGCAGCGTACACCCGTCAGGGGAGCTGTTTTTT.

Written as DNA, the CDR3 is TGTGCCAGTAGTATCTCCCCGGGACTACCTGCGGGAGAGACCCAGTACTTC. Its protein is CASSISPGLPAGETQYF. The chain couples TRBV19 to TRBJ2-5; 7 bases are shared with TRBD2. The CDR3 is 17 amino acids. Germline values: CDR1 LNHDA, CDR2 SQIVND (reference sequence). V shed 3 bases and J 4 bases; nucleotides not matched to a gene: 14.

The chain recombines TRBV6-1 with TRBJ2-3; weak D call: TRBD2 (6 bases). The CDR3 runs to 15 residues. Trimming shortened V by 6 bases and J by 5 bases, and 18 bases separated the two germline ends. The germline CDR1 and CDR2 sequences are MNHNS and SASEGT. The CDR3 is CASRKGGVRRDTQYF. CDR3 nucleotide sequence: TGTGCCAGCAGAAAGGGCGGGGTTCGTAGAGATACGCAGTATTTT.

With regard to this clonotype: This CDR3 is missing its conserved last phenylalanine or tryptophan, likely due to a read error. The chain employs TRBV6-5 and TRBJ1-5; D not resolved. Germline loops: CDR1 MNHEY, CDR2 SVGAGI. The CDR3 has 13 residues. Trimming pared 2 bases from V and 4 bases from J, leaving 6 bases between. CDR3: CASSYRLNQPQHL. In DNA, the CDR3 is TGTGCCAGCAGTTACAGGCTAAATCAGCCCCAGCATCTT.

The V and J genes are TRBV7-6 and TRBJ1-1, with D tentatively TRBD1 (6 bases). Between the trimmed V and J ends, which lost 5 bases and 5 bases, there was a span of 15 bases. The CDR3 runs to 14 residues. CDR1 SGHVS and CDR2 FNYEAQ come from the germline V gene. This CDR3 is CASSLRGRGTEAFF. In DNA, the CDR3 is TGTGCCAGCAGCCTGAGGGGGAGGGGAACTGAAGCTTTCTTT.

This sequence joins TRBV7-6 and TRBJ1-1; D gene unclear. Trimming removed 7 bases from V and 0 bases from J, with 15 bases in between. This CDR3 has 15 residues. From germline, CDR1 is SGHVS and CDR2 FNYEAQ. The CDR3 spells CASKRGVGLNTEAFF. The CDR3 DNA is TGTGCCAGCAAGCGTGGAGTAGGACTGAACACTGAAGCTTTCTTT.